This TCR beta chain was sequenced in a study of T-cell reconstitution after alpha-beta-depleted transplantation in children. Unique molecular identifiers were used to barcode this TCRbeta library. MiXCR was run by TCRdb on the PCR reads, yielding one entry per CDR3 protein. The sample lists approximately 510,000 distinct CDR3 sequences; 18% were seen once. The ends were cut back, 4 bases at V and 7 bases at J, with 14 bases in the middle. The CDR3 runs to 13 residues. The sequencing here drew on PBMCs from the stem cell graft donor, taken from the stem cell graft. This receptor was taken from a human donor who donated a stem cell graft to a child with acute lymphoblastic leukemia. This rearrangement joins TRBV12-3 or TRBV12-4 to TRBJ2-7; TRBD1 is a possible D gene (5 bases). The chain's CDR3 is CASSSQTAGEQYF. The CDR3 DNA is TGTGCCAGCAGTTCACAGACAGCAGGGGAGCAGTACTTC.